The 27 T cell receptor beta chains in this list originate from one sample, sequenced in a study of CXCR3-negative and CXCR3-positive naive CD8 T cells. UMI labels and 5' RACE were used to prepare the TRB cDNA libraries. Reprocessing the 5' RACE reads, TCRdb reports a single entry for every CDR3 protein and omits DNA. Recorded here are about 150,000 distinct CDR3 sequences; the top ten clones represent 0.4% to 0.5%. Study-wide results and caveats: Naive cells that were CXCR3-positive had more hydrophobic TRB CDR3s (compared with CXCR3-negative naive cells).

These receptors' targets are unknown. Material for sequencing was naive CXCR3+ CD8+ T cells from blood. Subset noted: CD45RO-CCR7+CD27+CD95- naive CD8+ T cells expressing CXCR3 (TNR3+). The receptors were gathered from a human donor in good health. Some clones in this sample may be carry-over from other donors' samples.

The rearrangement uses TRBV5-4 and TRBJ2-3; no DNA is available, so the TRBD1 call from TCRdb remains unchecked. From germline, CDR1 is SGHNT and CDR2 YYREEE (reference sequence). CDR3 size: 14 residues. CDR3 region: CASSLWGGENTQYF. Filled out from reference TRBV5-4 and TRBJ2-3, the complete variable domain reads ETGVTQSPTHLIKTRGQQVTLRCSSQSGHNTVSWYQQALGQGPQFIFQYYREEENGRGNFPPRFSGLQFPNYSSELNVNALELDDSALYLCASSLWGGENTQYFGPGTRLTVL.

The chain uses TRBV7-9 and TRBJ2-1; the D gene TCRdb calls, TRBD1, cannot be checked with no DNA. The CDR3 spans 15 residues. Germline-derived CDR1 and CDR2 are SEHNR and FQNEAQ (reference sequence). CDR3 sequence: CAITLLVVPGNEQFF.

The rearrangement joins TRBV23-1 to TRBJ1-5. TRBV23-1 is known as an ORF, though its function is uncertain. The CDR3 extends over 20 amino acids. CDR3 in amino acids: CASSQSSSKVCRQDNQPQHF.

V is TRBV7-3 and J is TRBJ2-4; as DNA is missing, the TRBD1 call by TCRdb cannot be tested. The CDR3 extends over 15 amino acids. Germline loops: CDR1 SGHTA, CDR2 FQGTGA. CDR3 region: CASRSPGSRENIQYF.

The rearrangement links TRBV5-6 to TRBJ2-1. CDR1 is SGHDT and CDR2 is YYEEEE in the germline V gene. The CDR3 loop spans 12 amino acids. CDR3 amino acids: CASSAISAEQFF. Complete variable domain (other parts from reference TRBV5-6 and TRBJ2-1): DAGVTQSPTHLIKTRGQQVTLRCSPKSGHDTVSWYQQALGQGPQFIFQYYEEEERQRGNFPDRFSGHQFPNYSSELNVNALLLGDSALYLCASSAISAEQFFGPGTRLTVL.

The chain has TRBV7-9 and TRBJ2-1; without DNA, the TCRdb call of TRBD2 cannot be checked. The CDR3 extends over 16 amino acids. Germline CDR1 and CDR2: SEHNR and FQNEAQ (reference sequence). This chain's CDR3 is CASSQMSGGSRNEQFF.

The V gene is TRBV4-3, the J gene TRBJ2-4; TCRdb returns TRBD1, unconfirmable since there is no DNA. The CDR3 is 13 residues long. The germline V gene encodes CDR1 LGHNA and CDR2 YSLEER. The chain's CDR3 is CASSQADRNIQYF.

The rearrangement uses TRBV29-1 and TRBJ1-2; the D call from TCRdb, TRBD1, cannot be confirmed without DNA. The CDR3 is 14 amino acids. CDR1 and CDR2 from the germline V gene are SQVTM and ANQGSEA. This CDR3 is CSVELDRGNYGYTF. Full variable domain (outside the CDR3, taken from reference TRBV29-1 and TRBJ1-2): SAVISQKPSRDICQRGTSLTIQCQVDSQVTMMFWYRQQPGQSLTLIATANQGSEATYESGFVIDKFPISRPNLTFSTLTVSNMSPEDSSIYLCSVELDRGNYGYTFGSGTRLTVV.

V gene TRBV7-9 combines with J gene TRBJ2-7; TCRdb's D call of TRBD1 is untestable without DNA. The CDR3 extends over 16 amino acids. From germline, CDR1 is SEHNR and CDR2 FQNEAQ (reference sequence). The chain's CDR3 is CASSLAQGRDSYEQYF.

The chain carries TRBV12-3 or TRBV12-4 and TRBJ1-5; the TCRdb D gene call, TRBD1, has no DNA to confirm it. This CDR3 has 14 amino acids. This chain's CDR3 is CASSRKGGNQPQHF.

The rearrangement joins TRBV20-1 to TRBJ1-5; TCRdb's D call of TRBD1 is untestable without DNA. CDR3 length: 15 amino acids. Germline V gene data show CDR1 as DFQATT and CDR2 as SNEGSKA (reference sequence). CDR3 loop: CSASGTNRENQPQHF.

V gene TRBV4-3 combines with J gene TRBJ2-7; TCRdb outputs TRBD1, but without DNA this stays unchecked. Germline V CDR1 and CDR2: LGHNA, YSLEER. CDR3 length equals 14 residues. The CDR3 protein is CASSPGRGSYEQYF.

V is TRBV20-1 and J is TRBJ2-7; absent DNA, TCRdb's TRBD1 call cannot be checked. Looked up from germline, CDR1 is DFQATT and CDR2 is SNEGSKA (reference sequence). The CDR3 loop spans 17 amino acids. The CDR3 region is CSAREGGPGHDSYEQYF.

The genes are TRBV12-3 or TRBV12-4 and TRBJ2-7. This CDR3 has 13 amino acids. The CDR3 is CASSFFAGYEQYF.

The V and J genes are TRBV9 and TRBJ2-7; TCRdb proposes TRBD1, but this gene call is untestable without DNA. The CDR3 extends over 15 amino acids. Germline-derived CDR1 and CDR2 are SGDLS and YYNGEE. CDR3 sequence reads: CASSVAWGHAYEQYF.

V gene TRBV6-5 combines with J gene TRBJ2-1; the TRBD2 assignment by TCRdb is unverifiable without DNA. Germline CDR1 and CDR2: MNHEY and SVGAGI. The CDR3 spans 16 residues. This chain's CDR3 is CASSSLAGSYYNEQFF.

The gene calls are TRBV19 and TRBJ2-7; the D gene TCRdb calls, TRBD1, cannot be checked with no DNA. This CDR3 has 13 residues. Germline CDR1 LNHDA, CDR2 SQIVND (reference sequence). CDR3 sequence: CASSLGQTSEQYF.

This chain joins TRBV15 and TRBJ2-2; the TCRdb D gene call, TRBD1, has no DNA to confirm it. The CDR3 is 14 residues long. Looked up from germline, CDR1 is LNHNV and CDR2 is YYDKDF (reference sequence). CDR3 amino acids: CATSSQRGPGELFF.

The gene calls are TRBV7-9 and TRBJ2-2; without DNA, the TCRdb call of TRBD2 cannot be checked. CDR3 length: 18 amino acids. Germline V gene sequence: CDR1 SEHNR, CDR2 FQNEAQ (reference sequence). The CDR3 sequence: CASSFFASGLGDTGELFF.

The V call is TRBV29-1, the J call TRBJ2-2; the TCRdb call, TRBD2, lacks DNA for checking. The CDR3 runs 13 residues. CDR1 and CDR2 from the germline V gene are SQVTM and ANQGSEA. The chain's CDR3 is CSVEGLAAGELFF.

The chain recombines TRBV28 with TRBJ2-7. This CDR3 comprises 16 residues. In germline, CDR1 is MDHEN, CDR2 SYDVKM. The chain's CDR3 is CASSPLGPTAGYEQYF.

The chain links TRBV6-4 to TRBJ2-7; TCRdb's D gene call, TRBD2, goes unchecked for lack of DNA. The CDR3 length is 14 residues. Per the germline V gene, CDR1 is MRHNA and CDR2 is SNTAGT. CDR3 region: CASKRTSGSLEQYF.

The CDR3 region is CASTANTGELFF. The genes are TRBV9 and TRBJ2-2. CDR1 and CDR2 (germline): SGDLS, YYNGEE. This CDR3 spans 12 amino acids.

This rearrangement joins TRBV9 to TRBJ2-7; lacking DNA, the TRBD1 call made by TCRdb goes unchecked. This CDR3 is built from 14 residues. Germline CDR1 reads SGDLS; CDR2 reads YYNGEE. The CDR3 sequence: CASSPGPSHYEQYF.

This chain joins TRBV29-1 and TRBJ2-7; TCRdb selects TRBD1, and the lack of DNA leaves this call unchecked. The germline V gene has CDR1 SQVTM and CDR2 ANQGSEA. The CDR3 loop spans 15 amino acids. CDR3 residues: CSVEPDRGTDYEQYF.

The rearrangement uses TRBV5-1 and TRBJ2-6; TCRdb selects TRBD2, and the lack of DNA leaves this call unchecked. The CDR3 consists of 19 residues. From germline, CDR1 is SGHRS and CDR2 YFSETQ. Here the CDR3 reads CASSVGLAGALSGANVLTF.

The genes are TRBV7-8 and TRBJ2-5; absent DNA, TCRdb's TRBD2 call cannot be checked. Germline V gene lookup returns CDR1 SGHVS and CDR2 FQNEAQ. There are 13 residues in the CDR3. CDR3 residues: CASSPSGQETQYF.